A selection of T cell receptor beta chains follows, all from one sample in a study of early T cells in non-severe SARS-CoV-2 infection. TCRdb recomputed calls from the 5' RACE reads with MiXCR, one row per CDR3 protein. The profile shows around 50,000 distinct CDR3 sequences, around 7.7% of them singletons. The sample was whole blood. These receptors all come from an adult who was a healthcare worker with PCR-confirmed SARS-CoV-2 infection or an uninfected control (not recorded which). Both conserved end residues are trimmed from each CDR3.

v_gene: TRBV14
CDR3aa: ASSIQTADTQY

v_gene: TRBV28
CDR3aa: ASSLSTAAGYEQY

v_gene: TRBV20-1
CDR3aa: SAKQGAQETQY

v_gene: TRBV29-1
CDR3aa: SVLSGATMNTEAF

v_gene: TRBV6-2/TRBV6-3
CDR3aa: ASSYRLWAADTQY

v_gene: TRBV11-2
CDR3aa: ASSSHRQWPHEPLH

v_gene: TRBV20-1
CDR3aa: SAREQTYEQY

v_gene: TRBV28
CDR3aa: ASSRQETQY

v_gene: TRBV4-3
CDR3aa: ASSQIPHGEGTEAF

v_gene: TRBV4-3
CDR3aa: ASSQETGYGYT

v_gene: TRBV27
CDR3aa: ASSHGRGDYSNQPQH

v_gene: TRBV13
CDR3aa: ASSLVGQGNTEAF

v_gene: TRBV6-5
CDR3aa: ASRGGQGYEQY

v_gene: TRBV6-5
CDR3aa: ASTGQGDFYGYT

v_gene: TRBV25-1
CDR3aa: ASREAGSTDTQY

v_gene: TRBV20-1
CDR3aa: SARARSSYEQY

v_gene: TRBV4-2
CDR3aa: ASSQPQGAQYEQY

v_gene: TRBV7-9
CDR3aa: ASSLVRTGLGNTIY

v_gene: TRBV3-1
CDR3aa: ASSPLAGNIQY

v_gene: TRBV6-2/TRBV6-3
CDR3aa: ASSLTPYEQY

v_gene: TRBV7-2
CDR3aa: ASSLEHSGGTQY

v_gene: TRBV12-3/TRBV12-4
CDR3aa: ASALGQDYGYT

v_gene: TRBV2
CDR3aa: ASSEYRGWRYEQY

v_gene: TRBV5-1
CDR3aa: ASSLETGVRTDTQY

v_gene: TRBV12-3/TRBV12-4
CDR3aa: ASSVKGSGTDTQY

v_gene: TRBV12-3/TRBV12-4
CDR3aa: ASTYGTGAGTEAF

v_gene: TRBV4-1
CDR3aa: ASSQDLSDYEQY

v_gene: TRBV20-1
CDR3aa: SARPRGTEAF

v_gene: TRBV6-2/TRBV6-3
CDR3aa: ASSLLAGGTGELF

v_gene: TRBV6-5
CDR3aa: ASSYAPGGTGELF

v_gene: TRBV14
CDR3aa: ASSKAAGSYNEQF

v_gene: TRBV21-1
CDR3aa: ASSTEVGDYNSPLH

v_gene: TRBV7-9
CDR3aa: ASSLYMSGLATDTQY

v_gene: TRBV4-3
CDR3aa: ASSQFRMNSGNTIY

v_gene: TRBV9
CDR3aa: ASSVGVTVTYEQY

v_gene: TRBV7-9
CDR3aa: ASSLSGVSTDTQY

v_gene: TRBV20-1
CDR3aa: SARAGKNTGELF

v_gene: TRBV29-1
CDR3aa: SVGGGGASDTQY